Listed here are 19 T cell receptor beta chains from one sample, sequenced in a study of T-cell reconstitution after alpha-beta-depleted transplantation in children. For TCRbeta, the library was prepared with unique molecular identifiers. MiXCR, applied by TCRdb to the PCR reads, yields one record per CDR3 protein. The repertoire includes fewer than 250,000 distinct CDR3 sequences, approximately 15% of them detected once, and 43% sits in the top ten. Sequenced here: PBMCs, mostly from graft donor cells, sampled 360 days after TCRalphabeta/CD19-depleted stem cell transplant. All receptors come from a male patient between 2 and 15 years old who had a stem cell transplant for acute lymphoblastic leukemia, so the T cells may come from the graft donor.

The chain recombines TRBV10-3 with TRBJ2-5, with 10 bases lining up with TRBD2. Germline trimming cut 9 bases from V and 5 bases from J; bases unmatched to any gene: 18. Germline V gene sequence: CDR1 ENHRY, CDR2 SYGVKD. The CDR3 runs 17 residues. In nucleotides, the CDR3 is TGTGCCATTTCATCCGCACCAAAGCGGGGGGGCCTCGAGACCCAGTACTTC. It specifies CAISSAPKRGGLETQYF.

This clonotype was seen more than once but under ten times. This rearrangement joins TRBV5-1 to TRBJ1-2; D not certain. This CDR3 has 13 residues. The V and J ends lost 5 bases and 8 bases respectively, with 16 bases between them. Looked up from germline, CDR1 is SGHRS and CDR2 is YFSETQ. CDR3 region: CASSHEIRLGYTF. As DNA, the CDR3 is TGCGCCAGCAGTCACGAGATACGGTTAGGCTACACCTTC.

This sequence joins TRBV10-2 and TRBJ2-3; D is ambiguous. This CDR3 spans 13 amino acids. Looked up from germline, CDR1 is WSHSY and CDR2 is SAAADI. The V end was cut by 3 bases, the J end by 0 bases, with 4 bases between. CDR3 coding DNA: TGCGCCAGCAGTGAATGGAGCACAGATACGCAGTATTTT. Translating it yields CASSEWSTDTQYF.

This clonotype was found a few times. The chain is built from TRBV12-3 or TRBV12-4 and TRBJ1-5; D is perhaps TRBD1 (6 bases). Trimming shortened V by 4 bases and J by 4 bases, and 14 bases separated the two germline ends. The CDR3 sequence is 15 residues long. CDR3 bases: TGTGCCAGCAGTTCCACAGGGAACCGAAATCAGCCCCAGCATTTT. Translating it yields CASSSTGNRNQPQHF.

V usage is TRBV12-3 or TRBV12-4 and J usage is TRBJ1-4, with 7 bases matching TRBD1. The CDR3 is made up of 14 amino acids. V dropped 6 bases and J dropped 5; count of bases not matched to a gene: 6. The CDR3 region has the DNA TGTGCCAGCAGGCCGGGACAGAGAAATGAAAAACTGTTTTTT. Amino acid sequence: CASRPGQRNEKLFF.

This clonotype was detected only a few times. The chain has TRBV7-9 and TRBJ1-4; D ambiguous. The CDR3 totals 13 residues. Germline CDR1 reads SEHNR; CDR2 reads FQNEAQ (reference sequence). V was clipped by 7 bases and J by 7 bases, with 13 bases between them. The CDR3 is CASIQVYGEKLFF. CDR3 DNA sequence: TGTGCCAGCATCCAGGTCTATGGTGAAAAACTGTTTTTT.

The CDR3 region has the DNA TGTGCCACCAGCAATGTTCCGGGACCAGATGTAACTAAGAAGCTGAAAAAACTGTTTTTT. Protein sequence: CATSNVPGPDVTKKLKKLFF. J is TRBJ1-4 and V is TRBV15, with D tentatively TRBD1 (5 bases). The CDR3 sequence is 20 residues long. Trimming removed 4 bases at V and 9 bases at J, with 33 bases between. Germline CDR1 is LNHNV and CDR2 is YYDKDF (reference sequence).

The V and J genes are TRBV10-2 and TRBJ2-7; TRBD1 matches at 10 bases. V trimming: 6 bases; J trimming: 2 bases; junction bases outside the gene matches: 7. CDR1 WSHSY and CDR2 SAAADI come from the germline V gene. The CDR3 runs to 15 residues. DNA of the CDR3: TGCGCCAGCAGCCCCCGACAGGGGGCGACCTACGAGCAGTACTTC. Its protein is CASSPRQGATYEQYF.

The rearrangement uses TRBV3-1 and TRBJ2-1, with TRBD2 matching 10 bases. The germline CDR1 and CDR2 sequences are LGHDT and YNNKEL (reference sequence). The CDR3 contains 16 residues. V lost 8 bases, J lost 5 bases, and 12 bases stayed unmatched. Here the CDR3 reads CASAHPGLAGDNEQFF. CDR3 nucleotides: TGTGCCAGCGCCCACCCAGGGCTAGCGGGGGACAATGAGCAGTTCTTC.

At least ten counts were recorded for this clonotype. The chain carries TRBV24-1 and TRBJ2-7; D remains unclear. CDR1 is KGHDR and CDR2 is SFDVKD in the germline V gene. V was cut by 3 bases and J by 2 bases, with 7 bases left in between. This CDR3 spans 13 amino acids. CDR3 nucleotides: TGTGCCACCAGTGATGGGTCCCCCTACGAGCAGTACTTC. This gives the protein CATSDGSPYEQYF.

V gene TRBV5-1 combines with J gene TRBJ2-7, with D hard to call. V lost 3 bases to trimming and J lost 5 bases, with 12 bases between them. CDR3 size: 13 residues. Germline V lookup: CDR1 SGHRS, CDR2 YFSETQ. This CDR3 is CASSSFDRDEQYF. The CDR3 bases are TGCGCCAGCAGCTCATTCGACCGAGACGAGCAGTACTTC.

The chain carries TRBV7-2 and TRBJ2-3; D is perhaps TRBD2 (5 bases). Germline CDR1 reads SGHTA; CDR2 reads FQGNSA. The CDR3 contains 13 residues. With 4 bases removed from V and 4 bases from J, the gap between germline ends came to 9 bases. CDR3 residues: CASSSGLSDTQYF. The DNA of the CDR3 is TGTGCCAGCAGCTCTGGACTCTCAGATACGCAGTATTTT.

The chain uses TRBV7-9 and TRBJ2-1; TRBD2 agrees at 7 bases. Trimming removed 0 bases from V and 6 bases from J; junction bases left unmatched: 5. This CDR3 region has 15 residues. Germline V gene data show CDR1 as SEHNR and CDR2 as FQNEAQ (reference sequence). The CDR3 sequence is CASSLARGSGNEQFF. In DNA form, the CDR3 reads TGTGCCAGCAGCTTAGCACGCGGGAGCGGCAATGAGCAGTTCTTC.

This clonotype occurred a few times. The chain joins TRBV10-3 to TRBJ2-2, with D tentatively TRBD2 (6 bases). Germline V CDR1 and CDR2: ENHRY, SYGVKD. The V gene lost 11 bases and the J gene lost 6 bases, with 13 bases spanning the gap. The CDR3 is made up of 12 amino acids. CDR3 residues: CAARTIAGELFF. The DNA of the CDR3 is TGTGCCGCCCGGACTATCGCCGGGGAGCTGTTTTTT.

The chain links TRBV12-5 to TRBJ1-2, with TRBD1 matching over 10 bases. The V segment lost 4 bases and the J segment 4 bases; nucleotides outside the gene matches: 9. The germline gives CDR1 LGHNT, CDR2 FRNRAP. The CDR3 is 16 residues long. CDR3 region: CASGSTSRDRGYGYTF. As DNA, the CDR3 is TGTGCTAGTGGTTCCACAAGCCGGGACAGGGGCTATGGCTACACCTTC.

This clonotype appeared a few times. The chain uses TRBV18 and TRBJ2-1; perhaps TRBD2 as D (5 bases). The V end lost 3 bases, the J end lost 8 bases, and 11 bases lay between the germline ends. Germline V gene lookup returns CDR1 KGHSH and CDR2 LQKENI. The length of the CDR3 is 13 residues. CDR3 sequence reads: CASSPPLRDEQFF. The CDR3 nucleotides read TGTGCCAGCTCACCGCCCCTGCGGGATGAGCAGTTCTTC.

The V and J genes are TRBV29-1 and TRBJ1-1; D is unclear. In germline, CDR1 is SQVTM, CDR2 ANQGSEA. There are 14 residues in the CDR3. Trimming left V 3 bases short and J 3 bases short, with 14 bases between. The CDR3 region is CSVDLGRFYTEAFF. CDR3 nucleotide sequence: TGCAGCGTTGATCTGGGCAGATTCTACACTGAAGCTTTCTTT.

The genes are TRBV6-2 or TRBV6-3 and TRBJ1-1; D gene ambiguous. Germline CDR1 is MNHEY and CDR2 is SVGEGT. This CDR3 has 12 residues. Trimming took off 7 bases at V and 0 bases at J, with 6 bases between the two ends. This CDR3 is CASTTVNTEAFF. In nucleotides, the CDR3 is TGTGCCAGCACAACGGTGAACACTGAAGCTTTCTTT.

The chain has TRBV7-9 and TRBJ2-3; 10 bases align to TRBD2. Germline V gene data show CDR1 as SEHNR and CDR2 as FQNEAQ (reference sequence). The ends lost 4 bases at V and 0 bases at J; junction bases unmatched: 4. The CDR3 loop spans 16 amino acids. The CDR3 loop is CASSSRTSGSTDTQYF. The CDR3 DNA is TGTGCCAGCAGCTCGAGGACTAGCGGAAGCACAGATACGCAGTATTTT.